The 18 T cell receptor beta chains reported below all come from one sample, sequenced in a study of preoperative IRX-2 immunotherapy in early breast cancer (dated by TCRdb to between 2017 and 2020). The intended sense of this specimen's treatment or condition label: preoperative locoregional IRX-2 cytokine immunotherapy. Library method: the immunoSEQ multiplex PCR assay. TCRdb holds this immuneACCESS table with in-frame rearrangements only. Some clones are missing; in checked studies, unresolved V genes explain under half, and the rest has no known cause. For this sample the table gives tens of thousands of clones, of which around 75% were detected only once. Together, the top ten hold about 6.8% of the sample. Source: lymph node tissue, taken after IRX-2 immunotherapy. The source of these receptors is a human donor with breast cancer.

The CDR3 nucleotides read TGTGCCAGCAGTGATTGGCTACCGAGCCTAGCCAAAAACATTCAGTACTTC. Protein sequence: CASSDWLPSLAKNIQYF. The V gene is TRBV6-8, the J gene TRBJ2-4; D gene uncertain. There are 17 residues in the CDR3. The germline gives CDR1 MNHGY, CDR2 SAAAGT. The V gene lost 5 bases and the J gene lost 0 bases, with 17 bases spanning the gap.

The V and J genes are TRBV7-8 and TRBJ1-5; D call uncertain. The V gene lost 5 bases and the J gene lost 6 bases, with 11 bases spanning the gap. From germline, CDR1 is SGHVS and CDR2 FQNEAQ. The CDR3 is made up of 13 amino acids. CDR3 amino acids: CASSRQETQPQHF. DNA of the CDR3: TGTGCCAGCAGCCGACAAGAAACTCAGCCCCAGCATTTT.

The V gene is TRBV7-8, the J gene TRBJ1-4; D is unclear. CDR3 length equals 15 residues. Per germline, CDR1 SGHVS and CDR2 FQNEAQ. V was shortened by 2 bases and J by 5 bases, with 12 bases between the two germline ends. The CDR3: CASSLRPDANEKLFF. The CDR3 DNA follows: TGTGCCAGCAGCTTACGACCCGATGCCAATGAAAAACTGTTTTTT.

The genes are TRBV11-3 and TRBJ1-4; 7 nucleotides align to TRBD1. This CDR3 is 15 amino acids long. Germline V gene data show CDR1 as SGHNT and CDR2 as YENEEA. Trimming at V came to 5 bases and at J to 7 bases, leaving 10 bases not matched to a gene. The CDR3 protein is CASSQVSGGGEKLFF. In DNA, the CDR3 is TGTGCCAGCAGCCAAGTGTCAGGGGGAGGTGAAAAACTGTTTTTT.

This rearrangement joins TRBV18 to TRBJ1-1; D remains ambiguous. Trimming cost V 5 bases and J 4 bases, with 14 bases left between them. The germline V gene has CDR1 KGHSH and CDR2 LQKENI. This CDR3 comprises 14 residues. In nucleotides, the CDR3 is TGTGCCAGCTCATTGGGCCCTGCCGCCACTGAAGCTTTCTTT. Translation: CASSLGPAATEAFF.

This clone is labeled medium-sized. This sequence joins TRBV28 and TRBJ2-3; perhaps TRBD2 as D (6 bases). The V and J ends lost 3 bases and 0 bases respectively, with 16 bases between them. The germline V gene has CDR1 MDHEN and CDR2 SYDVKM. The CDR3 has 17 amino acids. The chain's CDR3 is CASSFGTAPRSTDTQYF. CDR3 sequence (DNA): TGTGCCAGCAGTTTTGGGACTGCCCCTAGAAGCACAGATACGCAGTATTTT. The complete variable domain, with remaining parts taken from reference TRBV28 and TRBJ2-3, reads DVKVTQSSRYLVKRTGEKVFLECVQDMDHENMFWYRQDPGLGLRLIYFSYDVKMKEKGDIPEGYSVSREKKERFSLILESASTNQTSMYLCASSFGTAPRSTDTQYFGPGTRLTVL.

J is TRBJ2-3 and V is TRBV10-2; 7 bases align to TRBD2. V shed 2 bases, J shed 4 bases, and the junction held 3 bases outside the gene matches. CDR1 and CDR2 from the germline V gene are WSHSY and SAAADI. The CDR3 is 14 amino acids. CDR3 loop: CASSERTSADTQYF. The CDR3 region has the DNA TGCGCCAGCAGTGAGCGTACTAGCGCAGATACGCAGTATTTT.

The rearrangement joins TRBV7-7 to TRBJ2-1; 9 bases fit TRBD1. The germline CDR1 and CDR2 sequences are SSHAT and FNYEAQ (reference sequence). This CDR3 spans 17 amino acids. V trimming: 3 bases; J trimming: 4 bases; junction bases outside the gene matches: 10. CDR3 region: CASSFRTGTGFYNEQFF. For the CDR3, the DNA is TGTGCCAGCAGCTTCCGCACCGGGACAGGGTTTTACAATGAGCAGTTCTTC.

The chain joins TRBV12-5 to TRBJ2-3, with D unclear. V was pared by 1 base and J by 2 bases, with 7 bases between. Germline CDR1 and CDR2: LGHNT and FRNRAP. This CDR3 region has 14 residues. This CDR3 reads CASGLGTDTDTQYF. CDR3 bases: TGTGCTAGTGGTTTGGGGACCGACACAGATACGCAGTATTTT.

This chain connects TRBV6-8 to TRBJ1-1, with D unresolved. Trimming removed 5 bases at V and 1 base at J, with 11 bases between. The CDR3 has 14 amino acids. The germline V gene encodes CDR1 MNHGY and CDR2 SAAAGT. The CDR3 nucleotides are TGTGCCAGCAGTGGGCGGGAGACGAACACTGAAGCTTTCTTT. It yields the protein CASSGRETNTEAFF.

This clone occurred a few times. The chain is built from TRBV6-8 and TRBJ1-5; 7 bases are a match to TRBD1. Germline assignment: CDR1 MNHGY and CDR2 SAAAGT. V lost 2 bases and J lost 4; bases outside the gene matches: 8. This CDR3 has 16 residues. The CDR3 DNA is TGTGCCAGCAGTTACCTGACAGGGAAGGGGAATCAGCCCCAGCATTTT. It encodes CASSYLTGKGNQPQHF.

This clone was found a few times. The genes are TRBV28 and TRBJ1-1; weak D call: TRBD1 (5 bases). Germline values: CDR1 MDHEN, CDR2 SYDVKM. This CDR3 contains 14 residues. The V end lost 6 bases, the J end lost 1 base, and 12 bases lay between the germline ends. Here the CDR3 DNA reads TGTGCCAGCAGCTCCAGGGTAGGGAACACTGAAGCTTTCTTT. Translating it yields CASSSRVGNTEAFF. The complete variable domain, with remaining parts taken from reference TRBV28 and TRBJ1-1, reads DVKVTQSSRYLVKRTGEKVFLECVQDMDHENMFWYRQDPGLGLRLIYFSYDVKMKEKGDIPEGYSVSREKKERFSLILESASTNQTSMYLCASSSRVGNTEAFFGQGTRLTVV.

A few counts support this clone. Here the CDR3 DNA reads TGTGCCAGCAGACAGGGACAACATAACTATGGCTACACCTTC. Amino acids: CASRQGQHNYGYTF. This chain links TRBV28 with TRBJ1-2; maybe TRBD1 (6 bases). The CDR3 is 14 amino acids. V lost 6 bases and J 1 base, leaving 12 bases between the germline ends. Germline values: CDR1 MDHEN, CDR2 SYDVKM.

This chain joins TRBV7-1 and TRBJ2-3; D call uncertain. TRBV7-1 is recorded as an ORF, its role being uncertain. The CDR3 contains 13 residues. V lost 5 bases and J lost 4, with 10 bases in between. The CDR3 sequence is CASSPIAADTQYF. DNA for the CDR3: TGTGCCAGCAGCCCCATAGCCGCAGATACGCAGTATTTT.

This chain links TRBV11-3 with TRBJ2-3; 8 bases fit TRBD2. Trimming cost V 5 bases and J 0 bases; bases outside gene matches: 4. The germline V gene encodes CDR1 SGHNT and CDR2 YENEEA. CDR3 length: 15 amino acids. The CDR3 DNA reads TGTGCCAGCAGCCCAGCGGGAGCGAGCACAGATACGCAGTATTTT. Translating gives CASSPAGASTDTQYF.

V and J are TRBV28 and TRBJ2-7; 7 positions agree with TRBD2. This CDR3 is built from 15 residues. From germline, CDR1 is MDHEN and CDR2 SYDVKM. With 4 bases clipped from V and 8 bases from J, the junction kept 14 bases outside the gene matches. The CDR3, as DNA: TGTGCCAGCAGTTCCGTGGGAGGGTTGAAGGAAAAGCAGTACTTC. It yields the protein CASSSVGGLKEKQYF.

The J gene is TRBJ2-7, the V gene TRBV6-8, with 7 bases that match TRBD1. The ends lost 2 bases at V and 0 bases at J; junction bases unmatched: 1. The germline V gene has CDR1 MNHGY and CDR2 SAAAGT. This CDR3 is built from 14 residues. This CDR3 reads CASSYGTASYEQYF. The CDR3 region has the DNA TGTGCCAGCAGTTACGGGACAGCCTCCTACGAGCAGTACTTC.

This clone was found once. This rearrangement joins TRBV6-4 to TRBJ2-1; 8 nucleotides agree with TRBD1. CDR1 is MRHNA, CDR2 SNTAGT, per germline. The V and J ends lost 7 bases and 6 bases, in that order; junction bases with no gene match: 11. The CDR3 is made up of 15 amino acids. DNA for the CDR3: TGTGCCAGCACATCGGTGGCAGGGGGCTCCAATGAGCAGTTCTTC. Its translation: CASTSVAGGSNEQFF.